This T cell receptor beta chain was retrieved from a study of molecular identifiers for immune sequencing clone quantification. TCRdb processed the PCR reads anew with MiXCR; each CDR3 protein has one entry. Of about 510,000 distinct CDR3 sequences listed, around 23% are singletons. The CDR3 extends over 18 amino acids. From germline, CDR1 is DFQATT and CDR2 SNEGSKA (reference sequence). The ends were cut back, 1 base at V and 1 base at J, with 19 bases in the middle. Sequenced sample: naive CD8+ T cells from blood, with Jurkat cell RNA spiked in. Specified subset: FACS-sorted CD8+CD4-CCR7+CD45RA+ naive T cells. The sequence came from a human donor in good health. Some libraries in this study had Jurkat cell RNA spiked in. The genes are TRBV20-1 and TRBJ1-4; possible D gene TRBD1, 6 bases. In DNA form, the CDR3 reads TGCAGTGCTAGAGTCCTAAAACCCGACAGGATAACTAATGAAAAACTGTTTTTT. It specifies CSARVLKPDRITNEKLFF.